This passage covers 22 T cell receptor beta chains from one sample sequenced in a study of shared clonotypes between healthy human individuals. Naive CD8 populations comprised CD45RO-negative cells positively selected for CCR7, excluding terminally differentiated effector memory CD45RA+ cells. Assay used: immunoSEQ multiplex PCR; TCRdb lists only in-frame clones, some missing. The sample has about 2.2 million clones; around 93% are singletons. Sample: naive CD8+ T cells from PBMCs. The receptor source for this set is a young man in good health. Some clones in this sample may be carry-over from other donors' samples.

The CDR3 region has the DNA TGTGCCAGCAGCTTAGGTTCCCGGCTCGAGCAGTACTTC. It translates to CASSLGSRLEQYF. The V and J genes are TRBV11-2 and TRBJ2-7, with D unclear. The CDR3 covers 13 residues. Trimming stripped 1 base from V and 6 bases from J, with 10 bases between. Germline lookup yields CDR1 SGHAT and CDR2 FQNNGV.

The CDR3 sequence: CASSLGWTNTGELFF. DNA of the CDR3: TGTGCCAGCAGTTTAGGCTGGACTAACACCGGGGAGCTGTTTTTT. The rearrangement links TRBV28 to TRBJ2-2, with D possibly TRBD2 on 5 matching bases. Germline assignment: CDR1 MDHEN and CDR2 SYDVKM. The CDR3 loop spans 15 amino acids. Trimming removed 2 bases at V and 2 bases at J, with 9 bases between.

This clone has a single count. This chain uses TRBV9 with TRBJ1-2; possibly TRBD1 for D (5 bases). The V gene lost 2 bases and the J gene lost 5 bases, with 19 bases spanning the gap. Germline V gene data show CDR1 as SGDLS and CDR2 as YYNGEE. The CDR3 is made up of 16 amino acids. DNA for the CDR3: TGTGCCAGCAGCGTCGGGGGGGAGAGCGTTGGTTATGGCTACACCTTC. This translates into CASSVGGESVGYGYTF.

The gene calls are TRBV28 and TRBJ2-3, with 15 nucleotides matching TRBD2. The junction had 5 bases not matched to a gene; V was cut back by 5 bases and J by 5 bases. The CDR3 runs to 16 residues. CDR1 is MDHEN and CDR2 is SYDVKM in the germline V gene. As DNA, the CDR3 is TGTGCCAGCAGTCAGGGACTAGCGGGAGGAGGAGATACGCAGTATTTT. This gives the protein CASSQGLAGGGDTQYF.

The chain uses TRBV29-1 and TRBJ2-1, with TRBD1 identical over 7 bases. J gave up 0 bases and V 6 bases, and 11 bases lay outside the gene matches. Germline V gene sequence: CDR1 SQVTM, CDR2 ANQGSEA. The CDR3 is 16 amino acids. The CDR3 DNA sequence: TGCAGCGTGTGTCCTCCGGACAGGTTCTCCTACAATGAGCAGTTCTTC. Translation gives CSVCPPDRFSYNEQFF.

The chain couples TRBV9 to TRBJ2-5; the match to TRBD2 covers 10 bases. The germline V gene has CDR1 SGDLS and CDR2 YYNGEE. V lost 3 bases, J lost 4 bases, and 3 bases stayed unmatched. There are 14 residues in the CDR3. The CDR3 here is CASSGSSGRETQYF. DNA for the CDR3: TGTGCCAGCAGCGGGTCTAGCGGGAGAGAGACCCAGTACTTC.

J is TRBJ2-1 and V is TRBV18, with 14 bases identical to TRBD2. The CDR3 is made up of 17 amino acids. CDR1 is KGHSH, CDR2 LQKENI, per germline. Germline trimming cut 0 bases from V and 8 bases from J; bases unmatched to any gene: 6. CDR3: CASSPPGLAGVGYEQFF. DNA of the CDR3: TGTGCCAGCTCACCACCGGGACTAGCGGGAGTGGGCTATGAGCAGTTCTTC.

This chain joins TRBV7-8 and TRBJ1-5, with 7 nucleotides matching TRBD1. This CDR3 comprises 16 residues. J gave up 0 bases and V 5 bases, and 7 bases lay outside the gene matches. CDR1 is SGHVS, CDR2 FQNEAQ, per germline. This CDR3 reads CASSPDRADSNQPQHF. CDR3 coding DNA: TGTGCCAGCAGCCCAGACAGGGCGGATAGCAATCAGCCCCAGCATTTT.

The chain couples TRBV15 to TRBJ1-2; tentative D call: TRBD1 (5 bases). The V gene lost 0 bases and the J gene lost 4 bases, with 9 bases spanning the gap. The CDR3 is 14 amino acids. The germline V gene has CDR1 LNHNV and CDR2 YYDKDF (reference sequence). This CDR3 reads CATSRDVGGYGYTF. CDR3 coding DNA: TGTGCCACCAGCAGAGATGTCGGGGGCTATGGCTACACCTTC.

This chain links TRBV27 with TRBJ2-1; perhaps TRBD2 as D (5 bases). This CDR3 has 14 amino acids. Deletions cut 6 bases from V and 7 bases from J, with 16 bases between. The V gene's germline CDR1 is MNHEY and CDR2 SMNVEV (reference sequence). CDR3 DNA: TGTGCCAGCAGCCTCCGTAATGGAGGTAATGAGCAGTTCTTC. This gives the protein CASSLRNGGNEQFF.

This chain connects TRBV6-5 to TRBJ2-5; a weak D match, TRBD2 (5 bases). This CDR3 has 14 residues. The germline V gene has CDR1 MNHEY and CDR2 SVGAGI. The V end was cut by 4 bases, the J end by 5 bases, with 14 bases between. In nucleotides, the CDR3 is TGTGCCAGCAGTTCCTGGACTCGCCGGGAGACCCAGTACTTC. This gives the protein CASSSWTRRETQYF.

The CDR3 DNA reads TGTGCCAGCAGCTTGGTGGCAGGGACCCTTCGTCGCGAGCAGTACTTC. Protein sequence: CASSLVAGTLRREQYF. The J gene is TRBJ2-7, the V gene TRBV5-8; D possibly uses TRBD1 or TRBD2 (5 bases each). V lost 0 bases and J 6 bases, leaving 19 bases between the germline ends. This CDR3 comprises 16 residues. CDR1 SGHTS and CDR2 YDEGEE come from the germline V gene.

The chain has TRBV6-5 and TRBJ2-3, with 7 bases identical to TRBD1. Per the germline V gene, CDR1 is MNHEY and CDR2 is SVGAGI. The CDR3 is 16 residues long. J lost 4 bases, V lost 4 bases, and 11 bases had no gene match. The DNA for the CDR3 is TGTGCCAGCAGTTCCTCACACGACAGGGCCCCAGATACGCAGTATTTT. Protein sequence: CASSSSHDRAPDTQYF.

Comment on this clone: This same CDR3 is encoded by further DNA sequences in the sample. The rearrangement uses TRBV5-6 and TRBJ2-7; tentatively, D is TRBD2 (6 bases). CDR3 length: 12 amino acids. From germline, CDR1 is SGHDT and CDR2 YYEEEE. With 4 bases removed from V and 2 bases from J, the gap between germline ends came to 7 bases. The CDR3 sequence is CASSGGTYEQYF. CDR3 bases: TGTGCCAGCAGCGGCGGGACCTACGAGCAGTACTTC.

The sample holds one count of this clone. The chain has TRBV5-4 and TRBJ1-1, with 10 positions matching TRBD1. V lost 5 bases to trimming and J lost 5 bases; unmatched junction nucleotides: 0. The CDR3 length is 12 residues. From germline, CDR1 is SGHNT and CDR2 YYREEE (reference sequence). Here the CDR3 DNA reads TGTGCCAGCAGGGGACAGGGGACTGAAGCTTTCTTT. It specifies CASRGQGTEAFF.

The V and J genes are TRBV7-2 and TRBJ2-1; weak D call: TRBD2 (6 bases). Trimming removed 7 bases at V and 5 bases at J, with 12 bases between. Per the germline V gene, CDR1 is SGHTA and CDR2 is FQGNSA. CDR3 size: 13 residues. CDR3 sequence (DNA): TGTGCCAGCACCGGGCGGGATCACAATGAGCAGTTCTTC. Translating it yields CASTGRDHNEQFF.

This chain uses TRBV7-2 with TRBJ1-4; tentatively, D is TRBD1 (5 bases). V shed 3 bases and J shed 3 bases, with 20 bases lying between them. CDR3 length: 18 residues. Germline CDR1 and CDR2: SGHTA and FQGNSA. CDR3 in DNA: TGTGCCAGCAGCTTCCGAATAATAGGGGAGGTATCTAATGAAAAACTGTTTTTT. Protein: CASSFRIIGEVSNEKLFF.

The chain joins TRBV7-8 to TRBJ1-4; tentatively, D is TRBD1 (6 bases). This CDR3 region has 16 residues. The V gene lost 5 bases and the J gene lost 5 bases, with 18 bases spanning the gap. Germline V CDR1 and CDR2: SGHVS, FQNEAQ. CDR3 amino acids: CASSQDPGQINEKLFF. The DNA for the CDR3 is TGTGCCAGCAGCCAGGACCCGGGACAAATAAATGAAAAACTGTTTTTT. Variable domain in full (rest from reference TRBV7-8 and TRBJ1-4): GAGVSQSPRYKVAKRGQDVALRCDPISGHVSLFWYQQALGQGPEFLTYFQNEAQLDKSGLPSDRFFAERPEGSVSTLKIQRTQQEDSAVYLCASSQDPGQINEKLFFGSGTQLSVL.

This chain joins TRBV6-5 and TRBJ1-2; no firm D call. The V gene's germline CDR1 is MNHEY and CDR2 SVGAGI. The CDR3 extends over 15 amino acids. Between the trimmed V and J ends, which lost 0 bases and 9 bases, there was a span of 17 bases. The CDR3 coding sequence is TGTGCCAGCAGTTACTCGATTACCTCGTTCGATCGCTACACCTTC. Encoded protein: CASSYSITSFDRYTF.

The genes are TRBV2 and TRBJ2-5; 8 nucleotides align to TRBD2. The CDR3 has 16 residues. V trimming: 3 bases; J trimming: 2 bases; junction bases outside the gene matches: 8. The germline V gene encodes CDR1 SNHLY and CDR2 FYNNEI. In DNA form, the CDR3 reads TGTGCCAGCAGTGATTGGGCAGCGGGGGAACAAGAGACCCAGTACTTC. This sequence encodes CASSDWAAGEQETQYF. Full variable domain (missing parts from reference TRBV2 and TRBJ2-5): EPEVTQTPSHQVTQMGQEVILRCVPISNHLYFYWYRQILGQKVEFLVSFYNNEISEKSEIFDDQFSVERPDGSNFTLKIRSTKLEDSAMYFCASSDWAAGEQETQYFGPGTRLLVL.

J is TRBJ2-5 and V is TRBV29-1; D unclear. Trimming removed 6 bases at V and 5 bases at J, with 19 bases between. The CDR3 sequence is 14 residues long. Germline V gene sequence: CDR1 SQVTM, CDR2 ANQGSEA. CDR3 nucleotides: TGCAGCGTAGACCTCCGCGGAGTTTCGGAGACCCAGTACTTC. This translates into CSVDLRGVSETQYF.

Notes on this clone: Other DNA sequences in the same sample also yield this CDR3. Written as DNA, the CDR3 is TGTGCCAGCAGCCTCCTTAATGAGCAGTTCTTC. Its protein product is CASSLLNEQFF. The rearrangement joins TRBV7-9 to TRBJ2-1; D uncertain. This CDR3 has 11 amino acids. Germline V gene data show CDR1 as SEHNR and CDR2 as FQNEAQ (reference sequence). Trimming removed 5 bases from V and 7 bases from J, with 6 bases in between.